This T cell receptor (beta chain) derives from a study of beta chain features in type 1 diabetes. The CDR3 extends over 12 amino acids. CDR1 and CDR2 from the germline V gene are SQVTM and ANQGSEA. The germline V and J ends were trimmed by 5 bases and 11 bases, with 18 bases remaining between them. Every bit of the isolated RNA underwent reverse transcription, so sequencing read expressed TCRB transcripts. TCRdb's table, derived via immunoSEQ multiplex PCR, lists solely in-frame clones and lacks some. The table has some 180,000 clones, about 13% seen once; the top ten hold less than 0.7%. In this sample, this clone turned up a few times.

The TCR originated in a woman younger than 30 in good health. The chain combines TRBV29-1 with TRBJ1-1; D possibly corresponds to TRBD1 (6 bases). Source material: central memory CD4+ T cells from blood. CDR3 in DNA: TGCAGCGTTAGGGTGACAGGTTCGTGGGCTTTCTTT. Its translation: CSVRVTGSWAFF. Supplemented by reference TRBV29-1 and TRBJ1-1, the full variable domain reads SAVISQKPSRDICQRGTSLTIQCQVDSQVTMMFWYRQQPGQSLTLIATANQGSEATYESGFVIDKFPISRPNLTFSTLTVSNMSPEDSSIYLCSVRVTGSWAFFGQGTRLTVV.